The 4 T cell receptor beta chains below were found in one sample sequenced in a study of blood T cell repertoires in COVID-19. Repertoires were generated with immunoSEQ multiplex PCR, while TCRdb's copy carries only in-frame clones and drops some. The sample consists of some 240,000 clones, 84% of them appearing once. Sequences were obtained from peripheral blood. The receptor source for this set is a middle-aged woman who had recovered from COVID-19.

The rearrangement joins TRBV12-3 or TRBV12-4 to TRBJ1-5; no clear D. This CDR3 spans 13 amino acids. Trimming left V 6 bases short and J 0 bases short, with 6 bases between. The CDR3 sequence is CASRSYSNQPQHF. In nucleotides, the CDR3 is TGTGCCAGCAGGTCTTATAGCAATCAGCCCCAGCATTTT.

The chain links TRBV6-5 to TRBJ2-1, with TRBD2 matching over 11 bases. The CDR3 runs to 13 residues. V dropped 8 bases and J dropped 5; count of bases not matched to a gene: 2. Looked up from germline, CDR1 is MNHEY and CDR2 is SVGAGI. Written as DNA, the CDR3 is TGTGCCAGCCTAGCGGGGGGTCACAATGAGCAGTTCTTC. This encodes CASLAGGHNEQFF.

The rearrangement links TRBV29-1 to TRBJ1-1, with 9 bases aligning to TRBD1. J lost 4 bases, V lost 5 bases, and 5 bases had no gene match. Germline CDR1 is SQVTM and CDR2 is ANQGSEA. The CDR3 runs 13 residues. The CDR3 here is CSVPGQGSTEAFF. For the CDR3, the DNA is TGCAGCGTTCCGGGACAGGGAAGCACTGAAGCTTTCTTT.

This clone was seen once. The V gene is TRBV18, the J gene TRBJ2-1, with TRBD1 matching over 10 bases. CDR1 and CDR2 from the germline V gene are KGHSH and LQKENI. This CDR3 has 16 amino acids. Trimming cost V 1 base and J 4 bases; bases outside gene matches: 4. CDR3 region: CASSPLRDRGYNEQFF. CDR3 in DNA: TGTGCCAGCTCACCACTAAGGGACAGGGGATACAATGAGCAGTTCTTC.